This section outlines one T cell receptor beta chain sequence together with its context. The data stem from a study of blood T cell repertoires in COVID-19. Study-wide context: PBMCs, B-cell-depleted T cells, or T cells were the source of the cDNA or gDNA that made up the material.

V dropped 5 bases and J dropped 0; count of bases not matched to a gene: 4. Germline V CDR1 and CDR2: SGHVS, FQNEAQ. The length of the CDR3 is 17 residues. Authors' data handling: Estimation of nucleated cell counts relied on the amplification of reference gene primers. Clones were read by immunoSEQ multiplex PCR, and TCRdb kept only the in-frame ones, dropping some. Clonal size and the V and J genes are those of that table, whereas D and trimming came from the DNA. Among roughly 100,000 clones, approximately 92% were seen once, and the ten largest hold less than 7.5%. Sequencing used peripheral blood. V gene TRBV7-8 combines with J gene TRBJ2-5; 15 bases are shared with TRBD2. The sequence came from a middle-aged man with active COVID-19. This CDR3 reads CASSLGLAGGYQETQYF. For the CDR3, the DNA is TGTGCCAGCAGCCTAGGACTAGCGGGAGGGTACCAAGAGACCCAGTACTTC.